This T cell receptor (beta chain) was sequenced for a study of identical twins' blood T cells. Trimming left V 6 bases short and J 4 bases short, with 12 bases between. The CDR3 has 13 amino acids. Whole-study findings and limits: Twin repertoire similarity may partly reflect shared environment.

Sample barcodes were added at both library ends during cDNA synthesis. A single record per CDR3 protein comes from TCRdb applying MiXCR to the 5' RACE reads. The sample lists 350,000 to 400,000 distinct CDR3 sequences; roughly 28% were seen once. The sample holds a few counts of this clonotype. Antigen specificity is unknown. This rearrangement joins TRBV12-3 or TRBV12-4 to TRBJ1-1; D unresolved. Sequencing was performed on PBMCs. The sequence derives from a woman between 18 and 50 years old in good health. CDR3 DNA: TGTGCCAGCAGGGCAAGGGAGGGCACTGAAGCTTTCTTT. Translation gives CASRAREGTEAFF.